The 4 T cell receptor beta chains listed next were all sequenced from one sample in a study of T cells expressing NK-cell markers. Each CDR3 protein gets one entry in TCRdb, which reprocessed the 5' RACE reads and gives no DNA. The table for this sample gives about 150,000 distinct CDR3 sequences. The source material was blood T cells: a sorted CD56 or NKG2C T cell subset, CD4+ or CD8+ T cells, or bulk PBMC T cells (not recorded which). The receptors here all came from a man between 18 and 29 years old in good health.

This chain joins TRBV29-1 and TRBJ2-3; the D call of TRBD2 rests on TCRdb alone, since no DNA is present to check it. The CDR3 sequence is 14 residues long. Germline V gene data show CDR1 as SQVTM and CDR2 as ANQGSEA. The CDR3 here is CSVELRNPSDTQYF.

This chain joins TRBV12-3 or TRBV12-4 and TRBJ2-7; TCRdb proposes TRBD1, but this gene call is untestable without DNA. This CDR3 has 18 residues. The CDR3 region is CASSLNPTMGLGVYEQYF.

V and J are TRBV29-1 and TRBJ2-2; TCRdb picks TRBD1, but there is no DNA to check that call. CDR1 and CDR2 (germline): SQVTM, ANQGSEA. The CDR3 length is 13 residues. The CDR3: CSVQMGPTGELFF.

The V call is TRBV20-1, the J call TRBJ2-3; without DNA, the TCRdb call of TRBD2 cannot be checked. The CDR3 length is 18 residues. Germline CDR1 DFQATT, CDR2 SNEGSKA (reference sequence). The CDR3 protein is CSARDLMKAGGRTDTQYF.